This T cell receptor (beta chain) originates from a study of T cell responses to AZD1222 COVID-19 vaccine (dated by TCRdb to 2020 to 2022). General notes on the study: AZD1222 recipients with second doses at about 4 weeks or about 12 weeks were pooled, because spike-specific TCR depth and breadth did not differ between schedules. Trial participants were enrolled by age into subgroups of 18-55, 56-69 and 70-plus years, and roughly 150, 30 and 60 TCR-sequenced participants, respectively, were included in these subgroups. A total of 230 to 250 trial participants underwent TCR sequencing, of whom some 210 received two doses of AZD1222 and 26 received two doses of the MenACWY control vaccine. Summary of the overall study and its limitations: Spike-specific TCR breadth and depth rose significantly after two AZD1222 doses compared with day 0 and with MenACWY recipients. No day 14 peak-response samples were available, so repertoires were characterized only after the peak T cell response. The whole spike protein was spanned by vaccine-associated CD4 TCRs, and dominant responses were seen in regions 160-218 and 743-854. In the small 56-69-year group, the increase in depth fell short of significance, most likely because of low power. Nearly half of unique spike-specific TCRs reportedly recognized epitopes outside regions mutated in the B.1.351 and B.1.1.7 variants. Conclusions about previously exposed vaccinees were limited because only six AZD1222 recipients were SARS-CoV-2 seropositive at baseline. Participants were mostly white British and included more females than males, and it was suggested by the authors that clonal diversity may have been underestimated.

The CDR3 regions of human TCRbeta chains were analyzed by immunosequencing. In the source study's methods: TCRs in the repertoires were compared against a reference library of SARS-CoV-2-specific TCRs that had been generated with the MIRA antigen-specificity platform. Breadth was defined as the fraction of unique TCRs that were SARS-CoV-2-associated, and depth was defined as the fraction of total T cells that were SARS-CoV-2-associated. Using the MIRA data, every spike-specific TCR was mapped to the spike region that the TCR reacted to and assigned to either a CD4 or a CD8 class. Log10-transformed breadth and depth values were compared by one-way ANOVA with Sidak's multiple comparisons tests. TCRdb retrieved this table from immuneACCESS and kept in-frame rearrangements only. Not all clones are present; in checked studies, unresolved V genes account for under half, and no reason is known for the remainder. That table is the source of V, J and clone size, and D and trimming were worked out from the DNA. This sample comprises some 150,000 clones, less than 90% of them detected only once. The ten largest clonotypes hold 1.5% to 2% of the sample.

Notes on this clone: Its antigen target is currently unknown. Within one base of it there is no much larger clone, and no base qualities were kept.

The time point label, read with the paper, signifies: baseline before first vaccination. Vaccinee samples were obtained from the UK trials COV001 and COV002, which included a single-blind randomized controlled phase 2/3 trial of AZD1222 (ChAdOx1 nCoV-19) in healthy adults. For TCRbeta chain sequencing, PBMC samples from trial participants were taken at day 0 and at day 28 after the second dose. CDR1 and CDR2 were assigned from the germline V gene as LGHNA and YNFKEQ. V is pared back by 1 base and J by 4 bases, with 8 bases lying between the germline termini. The CDR3, from cysteine to phenylalanine, totals 14 residues. Just CDR3 DNA is preserved here, 42 bases in frame from base 1.

The sequencing used peripheral blood, collected on day 0 of AZD1222 vaccination. The clonotype was recovered from an adult in good health. The rearranged segments are TRBV4-2 and TRBJ2-1, with no confident D gene call. The DNA reads TGTGCCAGCAGCCAAGTGGGCAGTTACAATGAGCAGTTCTTC. Protein translation: CASSQVGSYNEQFF.